This T cell receptor beta chain came from a study of T-cell reconstitution after alpha-beta-depleted transplantation in children. Preparing the TCRbeta library involved the use of unique molecular identifiers. TCRdb redid the calling of the PCR reads with MiXCR, one entry per CDR3 protein. Here the sample spans more than 150,000 distinct CDR3 sequences, just over 14% being singletons. The V segment lost 4 bases and the J segment 1 base; nucleotides outside the gene matches: 5. Germline V gene lookup returns CDR1 SQVTM and CDR2 ANQGSEA. This CDR3 contains 14 residues. This clonotype has at least ten counts.

V is TRBV29-1 and J is TRBJ1-1; 8 nucleotides agree with TRBD1. The TCR sequence derives from a human donor who donated a stem cell graft to a child with acute lymphoblastic leukemia. Sequencing used PBMCs from the stem cell graft donor, obtained from the stem cell graft. CDR3 DNA: TGCAGCGTTGCAGGGGGCGTGGGGAACACTGAAGCTTTCTTT. Amino acid sequence: CSVAGGVGNTEAFF.